Presented here are 4 T cell receptor beta chains from one specimen sequenced in a study of cytomegalovirus exposure and HLA in healthy donors. Primers included in the PCR were 60 Vbeta and 13 Jbeta primers. Measured with immunoSEQ multiplex PCR; TCRdb has only the in-frame clones, and not every one. Among some 180,000 clones listed, roughly 12% were seen once. Sequenced material: PBMCs. The receptor set was obtained from a man aged 50-59 years in good health and CMV-seropositive.

The genes are TRBV5-4 and TRBJ2-1; TRBD1 matches at 11 bases. This CDR3 has 16 residues. Germline V gives CDR1 SGHNT, CDR2 YYREEE (reference sequence). The V gene end was trimmed by 4 bases and the J gene end by 10 bases; junction bases not matched to a gene: 13. The CDR3 loop reads CASSVGPGQGGEEQFF. CDR3 nucleotides: TGTGCCAGCAGCGTAGGACCGGGACAGGGGGGGGAAGAGCAGTTCTTC.

This clone was seen a few times. The chain has TRBV11-2 and TRBJ2-5, with D maybe TRBD1 (5 bases). CDR1 and CDR2 from the germline V gene are SGHAT and FQNNGV. The CDR3 has 14 amino acids. Trimming left V 4 bases short and J 3 bases short, with 12 bases between. The CDR3 region is CASSSQGGEETQYF. CDR3 coding DNA: TGTGCCAGCAGCTCGCAGGGTGGGGAAGAGACCCAGTACTTC.

This clone was detected only a few times. This chain links TRBV10-1 with TRBJ2-2; 9 bases are a match to TRBD1. Germline V gene lookup returns CDR1 WNHNN and CDR2 SYGVQD (reference sequence). Losses at the gene ends were 0 bases for V and 4 bases for J; bases not matched to a gene: 3. This CDR3 contains 16 residues. CDR3 loop: CASSESRQGGTGELFF. CDR3 nucleotide sequence: TGCGCCAGCAGTGAGTCAAGACAGGGGGGCACCGGGGAGCTGTTTTTT.

This clone was seen more than once but under ten times. The CDR3 DNA is TGTGCCAGTAGCATGGGCCTCTCTGGGGCCAACGTCCTGACTTTC. Amino acids: CASSMGLSGANVLTF. The genes are TRBV19 and TRBJ2-6; D gene uncertain. Per germline, CDR1 LNHDA and CDR2 SQIVND (reference sequence). CDR3 length equals 15 residues. Trimming pared 6 bases from V and 0 bases from J, leaving 9 bases between.